These 13 T cell receptor beta chains came from one sample sequenced in a study of PD-1 blockade in mismatch repair-deficient tumors. Measured with immunoSEQ multiplex PCR; TCRdb has only the in-frame clones, and not every one. The table records around 16,000 clones, around 82% of them present only once. This specimen consisted of PBMCs, obtained 4 weeks after starting pembrolizumab. The receptors were gathered from an adult with mismatch repair-deficient cancer.

CDR3 sequence reads: CASSLAGRGNNEQFF. CDR3 nucleotide sequence: TGTGCCAGCAGCTTAGCGGGGCGCGGAAACAATGAGCAGTTCTTC. V usage is TRBV7-3 and J usage is TRBJ2-1, with D perhaps TRBD2 (6 bases). CDR1 is SGHTA and CDR2 is FQGTGA in the germline V gene. The CDR3 runs 15 residues. Trimming stripped 2 bases from V and 5 bases from J, with 13 bases between.

CDR3 nucleotides: TGTGCCAGCATGGGGGCAGGTTGGTCTGGAAACACCATATATTTT. It encodes CASMGAGWSGNTIYF. The V and J genes are TRBV28 and TRBJ1-3; perhaps TRBD1 as D (6 bases). Trimming shortened V by 7 bases and J by 1 base, and 14 bases separated the two germline ends. Germline-derived CDR1 and CDR2 are MDHEN and SYDVKM. The CDR3 has 15 residues.

The chain joins TRBV5-1 to TRBJ2-1, with 16 bases identical to TRBD2. Trimming cost V 4 bases and J 0 bases; bases outside gene matches: 13. CDR3 length: 21 residues. Germline V CDR1 and CDR2: SGHRS, YFSETQ. This CDR3 reads CASSGGKGTSGRVSSYNEQFF. The CDR3 bases are TGCGCCAGCAGCGGTGGCAAAGGGACTAGCGGGAGGGTAAGCTCCTACAATGAGCAGTTCTTC.

The chain's CDR3 is CASSRRTSDYEQYF. CDR3 coding DNA: TGTGCCAGCAGCAGACGGACTAGCGACTACGAGCAGTACTTC. V and J are TRBV5-6 and TRBJ2-7; the match to TRBD2 covers 9 bases. The CDR3 covers 14 residues. Germline lookup yields CDR1 SGHDT and CDR2 YYEEEE. The J segment lost 3 bases and the V segment lost 4 bases, leaving 5 bases of the junction unmatched.

The chain recombines TRBV9 with TRBJ2-1; TRBD2 matches 7 bases. The V gene's germline CDR1 is SGDLS and CDR2 YYNGEE. With 0 bases clipped from V and 12 bases from J, the junction kept 12 bases outside the gene matches. The length of the CDR3 is 15 residues. In DNA, the CDR3 is TGTGCCAGCAGCGTAGAGGCGGGAGACCCCGAGAGGCAGTTCTTC. Protein: CASSVEAGDPERQFF.

V is TRBV27 and J is TRBJ2-7, with D unclear. With 3 bases removed from V and 5 bases from J, the gap between germline ends came to 5 bases. Germline V lookup: CDR1 MNHEY, CDR2 SMNVEV (reference sequence). CDR3 size: 11 residues. DNA of the CDR3: TGTGCCAGCAGTTTTGAGGACGAGCAGTACTTC. Its protein product is CASSFEDEQYF.

The chain carries TRBV6-1 and TRBJ2-3; TRBD2 matches 8 bases. Germline V gene sequence: CDR1 MNHNS, CDR2 SASEGT. This CDR3 contains 13 residues. The V gene end was trimmed by 11 bases and the J gene end by 6 bases; junction bases not matched to a gene: 10. CDR3 protein: CAVVGTREDTQYF. The DNA for the CDR3 is TGTGCCGTTGTGGGGACTAGGGAGGATACGCAGTATTTT.

V gene TRBV30 combines with J gene TRBJ1-4, with TRBD1 as a possible D gene (6 bases). The CDR3 contains 15 residues. Germline values: CDR1 GTSNPN, CDR2 SVGIG (reference sequence). V gave up 0 bases and J gave up 7 bases, with 15 bases separating them. In nucleotides, the CDR3 is TGTGCCTGGAGTGTAGGGGGACCGGGTGGTGAAAAACTGTTTTTT. Translated: CAWSVGGPGGEKLFF.

The chain uses TRBV7-2 and TRBJ2-1; tentatively, D is TRBD2 (5 bases). V lost 1 base and J lost 3, with 10 bases in between. Per germline, CDR1 SGHTA and CDR2 FQGNSA. The CDR3 runs to 15 residues. CDR3 nucleotides: TGTGCCAGCAGCTTAGATGCGGGCTTCTACAATGAGCAGTTCTTC. Its translation: CASSLDAGFYNEQFF.

This clone was found a few times. This rearrangement joins TRBV27 to TRBJ2-7; D is undetermined. This CDR3 is 13 amino acids long. Germline-derived CDR1 and CDR2 are MNHEY and SMNVEV (reference sequence). V lost 5 bases and J 6 bases, leaving 14 bases between the germline ends. CDR3 loop: CASSPVLLSEQYF. In DNA, the CDR3 is TGTGCCAGCAGTCCGGTCCTCTTGAGCGAGCAGTACTTC.

The genes are TRBV18 and TRBJ1-1, with D tentatively TRBD1 (6 bases). CDR1 is KGHSH, CDR2 LQKENI, per germline. V was clipped by 6 bases and J by 1 base, with 12 bases between them. CDR3 length equals 14 residues. The DNA of the CDR3 is TGTGCCAGCTCCACCGGGACAAAGAACACTGAAGCTTTCTTT. It specifies CASSTGTKNTEAFF.

J is TRBJ2-1 and V is TRBV18, with a possible D match to TRBD2 (5 bases). Germline CDR1 and CDR2: KGHSH and LQKENI. The germline V and J ends were trimmed by 1 base and 4 bases, with 17 bases remaining between them. The CDR3 sequence is 17 residues long. CDR3 residues: CASSPQAASWRYNEQFF. The DNA of the CDR3 is TGTGCCAGCTCACCACAAGCGGCTAGCTGGAGATACAATGAGCAGTTCTTC.

The J gene is TRBJ1-2, the V gene TRBV18; 9 bases fit TRBD1. CDR3 length: 14 amino acids. Germline V gene sequence: CDR1 KGHSH, CDR2 LQKENI. Germline trimming cut 3 bases from V and 2 bases from J; bases unmatched to any gene: 1. CDR3 DNA: TGTGCCAGCTCACCTGGACAGGGGAACTATGGCTACACCTTC. Protein product: CASSPGQGNYGYTF.